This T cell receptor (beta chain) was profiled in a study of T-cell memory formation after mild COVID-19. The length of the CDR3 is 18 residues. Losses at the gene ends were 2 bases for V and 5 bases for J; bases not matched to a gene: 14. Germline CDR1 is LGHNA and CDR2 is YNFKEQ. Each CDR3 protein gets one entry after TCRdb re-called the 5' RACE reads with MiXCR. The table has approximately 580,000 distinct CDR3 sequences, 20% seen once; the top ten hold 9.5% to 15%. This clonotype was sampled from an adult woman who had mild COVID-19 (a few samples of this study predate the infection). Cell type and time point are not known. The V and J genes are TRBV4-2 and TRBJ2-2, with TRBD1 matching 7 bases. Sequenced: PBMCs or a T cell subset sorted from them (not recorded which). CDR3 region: CASSQQGGQWGLTGELFF. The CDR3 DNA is TGTGCCAGCAGCCAACAAGGGGGACAGTGGGGTTTGACCGGGGAGCTGTTTTTT.